This T cell receptor (beta chain) was recovered during a study of CD8+ T cells in alopecia areata. Study-wide findings and caveats: Resident alphabeta T cells of normal skin are also sequenced in scalp samples. Scalp clonality dropped significantly under tofacitinib, as did expanded CD8+ top-100 clones. Any link of baseline CD8+ expansion to response, resting on one nonresponder, remains uncertain. A large proportion of expanded lesional clones were detected persisting in scalp and blood during tofacitinib.

The V and J ends lost 8 bases and 5 bases respectively, with 12 bases between them. The CDR3 runs to 12 residues. Germline CDR1 is SGHAT and CDR2 is FQNNGV. Treatment of the sample: oral pan-JAK inhibitor, 5-10 mg twice daily. Comments on this clone: The antigen is not known.

Following extraction, RNA underwent reverse transcription to cDNA, which served as the sequencing template. This table comes from immunoSEQ multiplex PCR, and its TCRdb copy is limited to in-frame clones, with some not included. This sample has more than 200,000 clones; approximately 72% occur once, and the top ten carry roughly 1.2%. The clonotype was recovered from a human donor with alopecia areata. Sequencing used CD4+ T cells sorted from blood, obtained around week 46, from a patient treated with tofacitinib. This chain links TRBV11-2 with TRBJ1-2; D is unclear. The chain's CDR3 is CASRGGRYGYTF. The DNA of the CDR3 is TGTGCCAGCCGGGGAGGGAGGTATGGCTACACCTTC.